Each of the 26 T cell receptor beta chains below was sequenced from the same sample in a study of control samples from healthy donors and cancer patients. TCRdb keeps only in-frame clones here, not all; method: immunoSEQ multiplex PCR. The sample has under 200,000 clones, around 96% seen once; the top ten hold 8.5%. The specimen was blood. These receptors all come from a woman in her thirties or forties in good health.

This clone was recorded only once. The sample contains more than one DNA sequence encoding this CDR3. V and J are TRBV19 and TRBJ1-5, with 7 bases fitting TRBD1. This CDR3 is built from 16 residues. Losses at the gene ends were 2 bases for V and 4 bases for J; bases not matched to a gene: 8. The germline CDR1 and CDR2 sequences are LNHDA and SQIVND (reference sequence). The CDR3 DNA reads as TGTGCCAGTAGTATATCTACAGGGGCGCGGAATCAGCCCCAGCATTTT. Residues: CASSISTGARNQPQHF.

The CDR3 sequence: CASSLVDQETQYF. The CDR3 bases are TGTGCCAGCAGCTTAGTCGATCAAGAGACCCAGTACTTC. This rearrangement joins TRBV7-2 to TRBJ2-5; D remains unclear. The CDR3 is made up of 13 amino acids. In germline, CDR1 is SGHTA, CDR2 FQGNSA. The germline V and J ends were trimmed by 1 base and 2 bases, with 5 bases remaining between them. Drawing the rest from reference TRBV7-2 and TRBJ2-5, the complete variable domain is GAGVSQSPSNKVTEKGKDVELRCDPISGHTALYWYRQSLGQGLEFLIYFQGNSAPDKSGLPSDRFSAERTGGSVSTLTIQRTQQEDSAVYLCASSLVDQETQYFGPGTRLLVL.

The CDR3 is CASSSRDRGRNSNQPQHF. DNA for the CDR3: TGTGCCAGCAGTTCCCGGGACAGGGGGCGGAATAGCAATCAGCCCCAGCATTTT. The chain combines TRBV6-2 or TRBV6-3 with TRBJ1-5; TRBD1 matches 12 bases. The V segment lost 4 bases and the J segment 0 bases; nucleotides outside the gene matches: 7. This CDR3 has 18 residues. Per germline, CDR1 MNHEY and CDR2 SVGEGT.

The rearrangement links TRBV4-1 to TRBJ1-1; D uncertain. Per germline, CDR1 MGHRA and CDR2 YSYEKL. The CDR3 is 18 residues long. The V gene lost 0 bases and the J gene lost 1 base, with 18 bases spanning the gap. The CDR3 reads CASSQDLRNSFPNTEAFF. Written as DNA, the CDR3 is TGCGCCAGCAGCCAAGACCTTCGCAACAGTTTCCCGAACACTGAAGCTTTCTTT.

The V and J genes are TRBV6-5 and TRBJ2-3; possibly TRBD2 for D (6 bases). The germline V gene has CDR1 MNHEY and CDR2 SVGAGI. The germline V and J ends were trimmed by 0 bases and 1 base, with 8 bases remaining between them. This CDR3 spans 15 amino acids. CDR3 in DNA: TGTGCCAGCAGTTACTCGGCTAGCGGCACAGATACGCAGTATTTT. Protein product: CASSYSASGTDTQYF.

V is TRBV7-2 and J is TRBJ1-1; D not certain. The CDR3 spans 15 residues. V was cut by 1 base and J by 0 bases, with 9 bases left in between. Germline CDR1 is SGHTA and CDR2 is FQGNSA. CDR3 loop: CASSLVRNLNTEAFF. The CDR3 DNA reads TGTGCCAGCAGCTTAGTACGGAATCTGAACACTGAAGCTTTCTTT. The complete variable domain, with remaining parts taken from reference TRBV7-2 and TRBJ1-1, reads GAGVSQSPSNKVTEKGKDVELRCDPISGHTALYWYRQSLGQGLEFLIYFQGNSAPDKSGLPSDRFSAERTGGSVSTLTIQRTQQEDSAVYLCASSLVRNLNTEAFFGQGTRLTVV.

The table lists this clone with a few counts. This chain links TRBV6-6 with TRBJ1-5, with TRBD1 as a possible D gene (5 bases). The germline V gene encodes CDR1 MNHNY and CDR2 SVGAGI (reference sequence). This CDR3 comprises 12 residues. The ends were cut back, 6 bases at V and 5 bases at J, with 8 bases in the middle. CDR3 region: CASSQQDQPQHF. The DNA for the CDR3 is TGTGCCAGCAGCCAACAGGATCAGCCCCAGCATTTT.

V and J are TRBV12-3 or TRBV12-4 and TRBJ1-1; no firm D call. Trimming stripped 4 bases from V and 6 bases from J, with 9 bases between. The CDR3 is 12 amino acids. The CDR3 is CASSSAYSEAFF. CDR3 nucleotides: TGTGCCAGCAGTTCCGCTTACTCTGAAGCTTTCTTT.

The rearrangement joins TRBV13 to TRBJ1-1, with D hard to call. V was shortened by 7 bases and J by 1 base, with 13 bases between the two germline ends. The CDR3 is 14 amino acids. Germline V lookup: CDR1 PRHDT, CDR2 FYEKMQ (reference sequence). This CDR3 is CASTKGGKNTEAFF. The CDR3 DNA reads TGTGCCAGCACTAAGGGCGGAAAGAACACTGAAGCTTTCTTT.

CDR3 sequence: CAGGRSTYEQYF. For the CDR3, the DNA is TGTGCCGGGGGCCGTAGTACCTACGAGCAGTACTTC. The chain carries TRBV30 and TRBJ2-7, with D tentatively TRBD1 (6 bases). Germline V gene lookup returns CDR1 GTSNPN and CDR2 SVGIG (reference sequence). The CDR3 spans 12 residues. The V and J ends lost 8 bases and 2 bases respectively, with 13 bases between them. The whole variable domain, filled in from reference TRBV30 and TRBJ2-7, reads SQTIHQWPATLVQPVGSPLSLECTVEGTSNPNLYWYRQAAGRGLQLLFYSVGIGQISSEVPQNLSASRPQDRQFILSSKKLLLSDSGFYLCAGGRSTYEQYFGPGTRLTVT.

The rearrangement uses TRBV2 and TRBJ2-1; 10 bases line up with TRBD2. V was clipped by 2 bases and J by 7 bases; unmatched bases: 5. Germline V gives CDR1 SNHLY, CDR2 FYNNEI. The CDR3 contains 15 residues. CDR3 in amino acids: CASSEPSGRGNEQFF. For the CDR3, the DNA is TGTGCCAGCAGTGAACCTAGCGGGAGAGGTAATGAGCAGTTCTTC.

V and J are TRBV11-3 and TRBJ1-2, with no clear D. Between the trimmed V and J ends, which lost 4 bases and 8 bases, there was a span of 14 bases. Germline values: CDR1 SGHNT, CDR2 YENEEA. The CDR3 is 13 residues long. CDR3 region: CASSSIDGLGYTF. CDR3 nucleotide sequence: TGTGCCAGCAGCTCAATAGACGGCCTCGGCTACACCTTC.

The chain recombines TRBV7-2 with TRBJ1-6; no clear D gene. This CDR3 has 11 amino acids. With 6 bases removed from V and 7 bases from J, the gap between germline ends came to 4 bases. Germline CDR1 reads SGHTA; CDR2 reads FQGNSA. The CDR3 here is CASSSNSPLHF. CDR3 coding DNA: TGTGCCAGCAGTTCGAATTCACCCCTCCACTTT.

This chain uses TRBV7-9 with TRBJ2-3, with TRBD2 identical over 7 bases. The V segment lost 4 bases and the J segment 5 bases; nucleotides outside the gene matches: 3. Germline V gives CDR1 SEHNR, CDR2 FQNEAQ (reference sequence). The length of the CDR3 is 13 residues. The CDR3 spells CASSYGGGDTQYF. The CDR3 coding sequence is TGTGCCAGCAGCTATGGGGGGGGAGATACGCAGTATTTT.

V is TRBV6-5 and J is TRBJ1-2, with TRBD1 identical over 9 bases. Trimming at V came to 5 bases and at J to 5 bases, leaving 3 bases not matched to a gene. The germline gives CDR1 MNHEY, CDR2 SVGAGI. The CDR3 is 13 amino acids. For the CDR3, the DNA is TGTGCCAGCAGTCTACAGGGGGCTTATGGCTACACCTTC. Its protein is CASSLQGAYGYTF.

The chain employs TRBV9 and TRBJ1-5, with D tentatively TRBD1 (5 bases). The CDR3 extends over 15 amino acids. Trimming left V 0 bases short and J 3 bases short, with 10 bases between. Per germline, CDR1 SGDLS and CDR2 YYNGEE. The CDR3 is CASSVGGTVNQPQHF. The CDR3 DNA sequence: TGTGCCAGCAGCGTAGGGGGGACGGTCAATCAGCCCCAGCATTTT.

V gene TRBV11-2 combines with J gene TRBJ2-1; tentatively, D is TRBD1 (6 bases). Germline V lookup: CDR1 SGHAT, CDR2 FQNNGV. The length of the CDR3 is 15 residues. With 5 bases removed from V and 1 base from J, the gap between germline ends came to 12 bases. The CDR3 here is CASSTRQDSYNEQFF. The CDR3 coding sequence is TGTGCCAGCAGCACCCGACAGGATTCCTACAATGAGCAGTTCTTC.

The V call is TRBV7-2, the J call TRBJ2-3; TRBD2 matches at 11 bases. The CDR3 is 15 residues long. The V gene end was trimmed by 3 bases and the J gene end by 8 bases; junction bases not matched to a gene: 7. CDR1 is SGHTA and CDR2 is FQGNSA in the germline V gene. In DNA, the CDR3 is TGTGCCAGCAGCTTTGGGGGGCTAGCGGGGGGTACGCAGTATTTT. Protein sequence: CASSFGGLAGGTQYF.

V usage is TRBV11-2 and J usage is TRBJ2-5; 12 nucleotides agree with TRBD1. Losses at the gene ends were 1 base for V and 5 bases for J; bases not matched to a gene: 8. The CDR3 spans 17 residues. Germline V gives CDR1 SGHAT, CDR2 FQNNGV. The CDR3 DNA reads TGTGCCAGCAGCTTAGTGGGACAGGGGGCGGCTTGGGAGACCCAGTACTTC. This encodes CASSLVGQGAAWETQYF.

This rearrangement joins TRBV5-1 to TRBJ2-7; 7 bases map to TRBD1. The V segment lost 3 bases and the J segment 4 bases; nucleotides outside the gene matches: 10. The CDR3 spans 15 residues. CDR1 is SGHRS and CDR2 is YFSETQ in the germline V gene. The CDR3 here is CASSSLQGIQYEQYF. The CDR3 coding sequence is TGCGCCAGCAGCTCCTTACAGGGGATACAATACGAGCAGTACTTC.

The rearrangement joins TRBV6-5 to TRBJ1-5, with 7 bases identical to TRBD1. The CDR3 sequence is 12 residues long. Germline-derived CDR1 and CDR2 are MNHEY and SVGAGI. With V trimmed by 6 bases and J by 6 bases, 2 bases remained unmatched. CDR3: CASRTGTQPQHF. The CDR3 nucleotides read TGTGCCAGCAGGACAGGGACTCAGCCCCAGCATTTT.

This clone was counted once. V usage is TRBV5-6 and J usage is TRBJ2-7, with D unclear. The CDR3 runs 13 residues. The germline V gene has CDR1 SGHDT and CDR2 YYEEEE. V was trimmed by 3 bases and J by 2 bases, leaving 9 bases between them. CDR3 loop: CASSSDGTYEQYF. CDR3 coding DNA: TGTGCCAGCAGCTCGGACGGAACCTACGAGCAGTACTTC. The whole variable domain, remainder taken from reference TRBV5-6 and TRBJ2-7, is DAGVTQSPTHLIKTRGQQVTLRCSPKSGHDTVSWYQQALGQGPQFIFQYYEEEERQRGNFPDRFSGHQFPNYSSELNVNALLLGDSALYLCASSSDGTYEQYFGPGTRLTVT.

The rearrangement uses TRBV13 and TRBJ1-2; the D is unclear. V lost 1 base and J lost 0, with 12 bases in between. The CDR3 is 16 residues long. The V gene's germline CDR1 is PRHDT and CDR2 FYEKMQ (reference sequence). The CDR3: CASSLESGSPNYGYTF. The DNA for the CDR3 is TGTGCCAGCAGCTTAGAATCGGGTTCGCCTAACTATGGCTACACCTTC. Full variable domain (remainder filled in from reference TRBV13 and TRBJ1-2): AAGVIQSPRHLIKEKRETATLKCYPIPRHDTVYWYQQGPGQDPQFLISFYEKMQSDKGSIPDRFSAQQFSDYHSELNMSSLELGDSALYFCASSLESGSPNYGYTFGSGTRLTVV.

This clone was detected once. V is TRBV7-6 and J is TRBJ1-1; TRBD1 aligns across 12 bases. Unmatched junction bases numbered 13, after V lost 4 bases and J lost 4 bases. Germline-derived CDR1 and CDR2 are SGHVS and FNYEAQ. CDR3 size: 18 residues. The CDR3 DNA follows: TGTGCCAGCAGCTGGCCCGCCGGGACAGGGGGCAAAGGCACTGAAGCTTTCTTT. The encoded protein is CASSWPAGTGGKGTEAFF.

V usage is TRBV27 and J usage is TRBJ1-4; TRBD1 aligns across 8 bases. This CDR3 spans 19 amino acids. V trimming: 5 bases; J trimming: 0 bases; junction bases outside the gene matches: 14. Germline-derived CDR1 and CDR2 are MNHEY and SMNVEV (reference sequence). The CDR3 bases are TGTGCCAGCAGTGCAACCTTCAGGGGGCTAGCTGCAACTAATGAAAAACTGTTTTTT. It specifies CASSATFRGLAATNEKLFF.

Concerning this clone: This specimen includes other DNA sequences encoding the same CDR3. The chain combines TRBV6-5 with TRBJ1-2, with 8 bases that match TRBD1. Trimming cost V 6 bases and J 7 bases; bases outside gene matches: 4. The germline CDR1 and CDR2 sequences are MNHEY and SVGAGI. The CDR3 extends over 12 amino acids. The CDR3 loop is CASSRDRGGYTF. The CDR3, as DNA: TGTGCCAGCAGCCGTGACAGGGGTGGCTACACCTTC.